In its sample, the clone carrying this TCR beta chain was seen a few times. The antigen remains undetermined. This sample was included in a study of beta chain features in type 1 diabetes. Study-wide results and caveats: Naive, central memory and regulatory TCRB repertoires appeared more similar among patients than healthy donors.

Expressed TCRB transcripts got sequenced, as all isolated RNA was reverse transcribed. Here immunoSEQ multiplex PCR was the method, and the copy in TCRdb shows in-frame clones only, minus some. The repertoire has around 500,000 clones, 11% of them found once; the top ten carry more than 0.045%. The receptor comes from a woman between 18 and 29 years old in good health. The sample consisted of naive CD4+ T cells from blood.

CDR3 DNA: TGTGCCAGCAGCGTAGGGTGGGGTACGAATGAAAAACTGTTTTTT. This translates into CASSVGWGTNEKLFF. The V and J genes are TRBV9 and TRBJ1-4; D is undetermined. V was cut by 0 bases and J by 5 bases, with 11 bases left in between. CDR1 and CDR2 from the germline V gene are SGDLS and YYNGEE. This CDR3 has 15 amino acids.